This TCR beta chain was recovered during a study of T-cell reconstitution after alpha-beta-depleted transplantation in children (TCRdb year 2016). About the study as a whole: Using TCR repertoire profiling, the study followed T-cell immune reconstitution in a quantitative way in children after TCRalphabeta/CD19-depleted allogeneic hematopoietic cell transplantation.

Trimming costs V 5 bases and J 0 bases, and their ends lie 14 bases apart. CDR1 SGHAT and CDR2 FQNNGV were looked up in the germline V gene. The CDR3 contains 15 residues, cysteine and phenylalanine counted. The DNA shown is the 45-base CDR3, in frame from base 1. Points on this clonotype: The target of this receptor is not known. Qualities for individual bases were not recorded, and no much larger clone is one base off.

The method was PCR. Instrument used: Illumina HiSeq 2500. To normalize quantification of the TCRbeta repertoire, the TCR libraries were built with molecular barcoding that relied on unique molecular identifiers. TCRdb ran its own pipeline on the public reads, namely fastp trimming at Q25 and MiXCR clone calling, and kept in-frame beta chains. Each entry merges the rows of one CDR3 protein and shows their most common DNA and genes. This sample comprises hundreds of thousands of distinct CDR3 sequences, about 10% of them detected only once. Less than 4.5% of the sample is held by the ten biggest clonotypes.

The sequenced sample was PBMCs from the stem cell graft donor, obtained from the stem cell graft. The TCR sequence derives from a human donor who donated a stem cell graft to a child with acute myeloid leukemia. The chain employs TRBV11-2 and TRBJ2-7; TRBD1 is a possible D gene, resting on 6 matching bases. The DNA sequence is TGTGCCAGCAGCATAGGATCGGGACACTCCTACGAGCAGTACTTC. Its translation reads: CASSIGSGHSYEQYF.